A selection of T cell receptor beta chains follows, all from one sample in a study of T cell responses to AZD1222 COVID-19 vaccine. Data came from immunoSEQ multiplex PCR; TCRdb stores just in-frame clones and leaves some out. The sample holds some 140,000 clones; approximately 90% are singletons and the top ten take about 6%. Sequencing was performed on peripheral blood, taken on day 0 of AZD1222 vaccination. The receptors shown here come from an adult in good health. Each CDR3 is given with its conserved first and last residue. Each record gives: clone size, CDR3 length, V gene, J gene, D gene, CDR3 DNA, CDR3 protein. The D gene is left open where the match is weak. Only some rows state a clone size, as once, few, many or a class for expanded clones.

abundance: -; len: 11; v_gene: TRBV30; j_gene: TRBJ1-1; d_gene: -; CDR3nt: TGTGCCTGCATCCCCCCTCGGGGCGCTTTCTTT; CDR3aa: CACIPPRGAFF
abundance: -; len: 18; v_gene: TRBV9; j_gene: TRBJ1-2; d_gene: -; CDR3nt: TGTGCCAGCAGCGTAGGTCTTTTATCGACGGACCTTAACTATGGCTACACCTTC; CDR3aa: CASSVGLLSTDLNYGYTF
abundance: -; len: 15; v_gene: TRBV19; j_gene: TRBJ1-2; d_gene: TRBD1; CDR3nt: TGTGCCAGTAGTATATCGGGGACAGGCGTCTATGGCTACACCTTC; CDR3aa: CASSISGTGVYGYTF
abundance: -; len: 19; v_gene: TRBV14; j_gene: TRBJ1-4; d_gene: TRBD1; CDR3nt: TGTGCCAGCAGCAAGGAGCGTGTCCCGGGACAGCTAACTAATGAAAAACTGTTTTTT; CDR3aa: CASSKERVPGQLTNEKLFF
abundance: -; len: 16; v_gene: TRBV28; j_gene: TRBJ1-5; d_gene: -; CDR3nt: TGTGCCAGCAGCCCGCCAGGACTTGGGAGCAATCAGCCCCAGCATTTT; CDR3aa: CASSPPGLGSNQPQHF
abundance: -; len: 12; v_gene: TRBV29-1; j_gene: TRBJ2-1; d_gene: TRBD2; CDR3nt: TGCAGCGTTGTCCGAGCGGGAGATCAGCAGTTCTTC; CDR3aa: CSVVRAGDQQFF
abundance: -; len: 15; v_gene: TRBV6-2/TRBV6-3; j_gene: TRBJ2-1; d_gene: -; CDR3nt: TGTGCCAGCAGCTTTAGCGGTAGCTCCTACAATGAGCAGTTCTTC; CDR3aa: CASSFSGSSYNEQFF
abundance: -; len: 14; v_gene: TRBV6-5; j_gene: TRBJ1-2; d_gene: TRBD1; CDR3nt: TGTGCCAGCAGTCGGGGACAGACTAACTATGGCTACACCTTC; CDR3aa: CASSRGQTNYGYTF
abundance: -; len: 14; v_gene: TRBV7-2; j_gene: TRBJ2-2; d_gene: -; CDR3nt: TGTGCCAGCCGCGGCGGCACTGGAACCGGGGAGCTGTTTTTT; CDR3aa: CASRGGTGTGELFF
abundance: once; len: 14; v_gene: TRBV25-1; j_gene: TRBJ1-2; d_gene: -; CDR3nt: TGTGCCAGCAGGGGTTTGGGGGAAGTCTCGGGCTACACCTTC; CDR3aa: CASRGLGEVSGYTF
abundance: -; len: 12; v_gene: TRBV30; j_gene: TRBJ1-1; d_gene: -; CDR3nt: TGTGCCTGGAGTGTGGGTGTAGGGTTAGCTTTCTTT; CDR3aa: CAWSVGVGLAFF
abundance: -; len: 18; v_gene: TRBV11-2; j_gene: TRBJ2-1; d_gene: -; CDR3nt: TGTGCCAGCAGCACGAGGCGGCGGTCCCCGACAGGCGACAATGAGCAGTTCTTC; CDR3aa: CASSTRRRSPTGDNEQFF
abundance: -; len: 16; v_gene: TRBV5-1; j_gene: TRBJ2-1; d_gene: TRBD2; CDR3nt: TGCGCCAGCAGCCCTACACTAGCGGGAGGTTGGAATGAGCAGTTCTTC; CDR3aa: CASSPTLAGGWNEQFF
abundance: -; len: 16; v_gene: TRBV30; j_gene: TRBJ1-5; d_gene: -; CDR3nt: TGTGCCTGGAGTGGCAGGGGTGGATATAGCAATCAGCCCCAGCATTTT; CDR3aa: CAWSGRGGYSNQPQHF
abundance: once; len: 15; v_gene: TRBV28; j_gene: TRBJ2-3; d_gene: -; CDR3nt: TGTGCCAGCAGTTTACTGCCGGGACCCACAGATACGCAGTATTTT; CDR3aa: CASSLLPGPTDTQYF
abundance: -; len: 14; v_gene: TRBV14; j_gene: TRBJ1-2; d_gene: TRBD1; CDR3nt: TGTGCCAGCAGCCAAGATTGGACAGGGTATGGCTACACCTTC; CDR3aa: CASSQDWTGYGYTF
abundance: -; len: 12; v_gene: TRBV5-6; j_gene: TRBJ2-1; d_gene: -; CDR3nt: TGTGCCAGCAGCCGTGGGTTATCCGAGCAGTTCTTC; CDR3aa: CASSRGLSEQFF
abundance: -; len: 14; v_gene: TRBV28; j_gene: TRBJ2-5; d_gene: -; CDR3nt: TGTGCCAGCAGTCCCCTGGCTGGGCTGGAGACCCAGTACTTC; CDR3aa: CASSPLAGLETQYF
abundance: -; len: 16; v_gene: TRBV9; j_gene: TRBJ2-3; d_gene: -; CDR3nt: TGTGCCAGCAGCGTAGGAATGGGGTTGAGAACAGATACGCAGTATTTT; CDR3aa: CASSVGMGLRTDTQYF
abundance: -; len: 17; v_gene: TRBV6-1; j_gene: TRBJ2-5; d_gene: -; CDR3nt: TGTGCCAGCAGTGATTCCTTAGAGGACAAGTTCCAAGAGACCCAGTACTTC; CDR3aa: CASSDSLEDKFQETQYF
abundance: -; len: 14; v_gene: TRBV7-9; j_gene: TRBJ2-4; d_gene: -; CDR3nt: TGTGCCAGCAGCCCGCCCGTAGCCAAAAACATTCAGTACTTC; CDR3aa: CASSPPVAKNIQYF
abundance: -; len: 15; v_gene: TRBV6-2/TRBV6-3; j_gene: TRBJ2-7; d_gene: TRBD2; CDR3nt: TGTGCCAGCAGTTACTCGATAGGCGGGGGCTACGAGCAGTACTTC; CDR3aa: CASSYSIGGGYEQYF
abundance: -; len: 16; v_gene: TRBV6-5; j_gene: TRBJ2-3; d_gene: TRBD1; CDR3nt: TGTGCCAGCAGTTACCTGACAGGGGGAGGCACCGATACGCAGTATTTT; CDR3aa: CASSYLTGGGTDTQYF
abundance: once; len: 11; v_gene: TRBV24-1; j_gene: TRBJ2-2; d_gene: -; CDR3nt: TGTGCCACCAGTTCCGGCGGGGAGCTGTTTTTT; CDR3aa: CATSSGGELFF
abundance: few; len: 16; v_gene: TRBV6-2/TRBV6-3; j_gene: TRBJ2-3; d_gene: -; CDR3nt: TGTGCCAGCAGTGCCGAGTTAGGCCGTCGCACAGATACGCAGTATTTT; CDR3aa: CASSAELGRRTDTQYF
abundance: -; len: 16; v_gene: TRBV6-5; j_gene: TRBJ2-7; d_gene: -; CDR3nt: TGTGCCAGCAGTTTGAAGTCGGCTACGCGGGATTACGAGCAGTACTTC; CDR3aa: CASSLKSATRDYEQYF
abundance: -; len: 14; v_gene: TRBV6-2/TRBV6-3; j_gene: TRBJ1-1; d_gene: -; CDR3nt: TGTGCCAGCAGTTACTCGAACTGGGGAGCTGAAGCTTTCTTT; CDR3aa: CASSYSNWGAEAFF
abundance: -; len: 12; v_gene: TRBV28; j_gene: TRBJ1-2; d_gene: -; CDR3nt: TGTGCCAGCAGTGCCCCCTCAGGGGGCTACACCTTC; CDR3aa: CASSAPSGGYTF